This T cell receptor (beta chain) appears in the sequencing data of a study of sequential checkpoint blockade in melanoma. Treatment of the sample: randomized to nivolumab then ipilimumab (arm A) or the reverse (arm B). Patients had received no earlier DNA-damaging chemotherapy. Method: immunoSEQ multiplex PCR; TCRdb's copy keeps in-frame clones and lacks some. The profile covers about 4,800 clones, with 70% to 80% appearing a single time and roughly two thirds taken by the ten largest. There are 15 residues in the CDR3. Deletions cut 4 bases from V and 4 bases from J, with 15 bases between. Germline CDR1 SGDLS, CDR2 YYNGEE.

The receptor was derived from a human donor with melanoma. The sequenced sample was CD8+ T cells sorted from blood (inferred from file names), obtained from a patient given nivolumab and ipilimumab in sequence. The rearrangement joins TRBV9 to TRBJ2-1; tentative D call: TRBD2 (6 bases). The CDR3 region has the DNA TGTGCCAGCAGCTTGTCGGGGGAGGCTTACAATGAGCAGTTCTTC. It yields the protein CASSLSGEAYNEQFF.